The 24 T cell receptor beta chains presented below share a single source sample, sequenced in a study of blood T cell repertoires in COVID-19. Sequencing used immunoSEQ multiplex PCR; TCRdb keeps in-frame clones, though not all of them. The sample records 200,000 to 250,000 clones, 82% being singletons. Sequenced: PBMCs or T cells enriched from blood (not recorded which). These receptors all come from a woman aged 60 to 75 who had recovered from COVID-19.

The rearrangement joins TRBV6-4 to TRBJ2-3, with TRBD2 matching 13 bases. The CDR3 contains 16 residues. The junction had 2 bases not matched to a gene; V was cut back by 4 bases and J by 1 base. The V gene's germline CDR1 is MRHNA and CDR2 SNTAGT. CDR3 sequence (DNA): TGTGCCAGCAGTGCCGGGACTAGCGGGGGCACAGATACGCAGTATTTT. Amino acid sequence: CASSAGTSGGTDTQYF.

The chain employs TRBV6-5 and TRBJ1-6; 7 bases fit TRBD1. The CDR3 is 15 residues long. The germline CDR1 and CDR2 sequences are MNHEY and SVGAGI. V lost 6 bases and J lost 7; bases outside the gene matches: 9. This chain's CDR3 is CASRIEDRENSPLHF. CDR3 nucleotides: TGTGCCAGCAGAATCGAAGACAGGGAGAATTCACCCCTCCACTTT.

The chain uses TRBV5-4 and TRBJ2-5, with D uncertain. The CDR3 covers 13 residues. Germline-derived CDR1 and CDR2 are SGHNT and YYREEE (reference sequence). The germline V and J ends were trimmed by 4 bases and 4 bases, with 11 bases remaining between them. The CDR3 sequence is CASSPGNSETQYF. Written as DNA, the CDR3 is TGTGCCAGCAGCCCGGGTAACTCAGAGACCCAGTACTTC.

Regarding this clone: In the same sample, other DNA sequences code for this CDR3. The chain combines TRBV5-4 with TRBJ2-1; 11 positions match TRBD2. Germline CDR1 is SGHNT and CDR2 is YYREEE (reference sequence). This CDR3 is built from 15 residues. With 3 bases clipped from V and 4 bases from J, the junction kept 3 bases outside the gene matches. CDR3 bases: TGTGCCAGCAGCTCCGGGACTAGCGGATACAATGAGCAGTTCTTC. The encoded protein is CASSSGTSGYNEQFF.

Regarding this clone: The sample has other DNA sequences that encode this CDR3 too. The CDR3 bases are TGTGCCAGCTCACCACCGCAGGGGAACACTGAAGCTTTCTTT. Its translation: CASSPPQGNTEAFF. The V call is TRBV18, the J call TRBJ1-1, with D possibly TRBD1 on 5 matching bases. Trimming stripped 0 bases from V and 1 base from J, with 6 bases between. The V gene's germline CDR1 is KGHSH and CDR2 LQKENI. The CDR3 runs 14 residues.

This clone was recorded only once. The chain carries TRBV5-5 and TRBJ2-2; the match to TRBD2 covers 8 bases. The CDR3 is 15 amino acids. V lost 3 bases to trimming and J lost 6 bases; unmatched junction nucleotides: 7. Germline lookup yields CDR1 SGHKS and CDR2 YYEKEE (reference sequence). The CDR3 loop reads CASSSWTSQSGELFF. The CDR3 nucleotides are TGTGCCAGCAGCTCCTGGACTAGCCAATCCGGGGAGCTGTTTTTT.

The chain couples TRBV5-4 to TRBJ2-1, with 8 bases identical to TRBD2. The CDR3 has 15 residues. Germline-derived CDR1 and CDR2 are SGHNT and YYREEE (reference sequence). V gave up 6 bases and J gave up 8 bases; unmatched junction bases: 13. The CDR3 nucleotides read TGTGCCAGCACCGATGATATAGCGGGACGGTATGAGCAGTTCTTC. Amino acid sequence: CASTDDIAGRYEQFF. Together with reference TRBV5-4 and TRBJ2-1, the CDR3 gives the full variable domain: ETGVTQSPTHLIKTRGQQVTLRCSSQSGHNTVSWYQQALGQGPQFIFQYYREEENGRGNFPPRFSGLQFPNYSSELNVNALELDDSALYLCASTDDIAGRYEQFFGPGTRLTVL.

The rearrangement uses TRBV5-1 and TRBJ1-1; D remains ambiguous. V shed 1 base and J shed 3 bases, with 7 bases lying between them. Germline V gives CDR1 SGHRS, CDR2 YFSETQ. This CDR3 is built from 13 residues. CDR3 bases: TGCGCCAGCAGCTTGCATCCAGACACTGAAGCTTTCTTT. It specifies CASSLHPDTEAFF.

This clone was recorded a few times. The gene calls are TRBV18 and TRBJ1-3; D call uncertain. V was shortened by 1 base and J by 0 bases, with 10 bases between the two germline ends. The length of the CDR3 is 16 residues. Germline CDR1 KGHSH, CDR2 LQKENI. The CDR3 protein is CASSPRAGYSGNTIYF. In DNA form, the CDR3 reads TGTGCCAGCTCACCACGGGCAGGATACTCTGGAAACACCATATATTTT.

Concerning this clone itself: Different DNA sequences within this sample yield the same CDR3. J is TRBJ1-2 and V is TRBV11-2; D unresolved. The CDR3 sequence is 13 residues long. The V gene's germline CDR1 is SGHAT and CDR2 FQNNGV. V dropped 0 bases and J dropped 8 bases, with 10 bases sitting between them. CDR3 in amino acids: CASSLERVGGYTF. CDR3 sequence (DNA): TGTGCCAGCAGCTTAGAGAGGGTCGGCGGCTACACCTTC. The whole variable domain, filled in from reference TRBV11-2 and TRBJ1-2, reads EAGVAQSPRYKIIEKRQSVAFWCNPISGHATLYWYQQILGQGPKLLIQFQNNGVVDDSQLPKDRFSAERLKGVDSTLKIQPAKLEDSAVYLCASSLERVGGYTFGSGTRLTVV.

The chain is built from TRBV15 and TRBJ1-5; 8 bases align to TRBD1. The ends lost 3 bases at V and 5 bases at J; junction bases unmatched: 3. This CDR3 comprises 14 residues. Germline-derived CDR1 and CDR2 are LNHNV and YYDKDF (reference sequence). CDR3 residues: CATSSGQGYQPQHF. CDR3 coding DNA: TGTGCCACCAGCAGTGGACAGGGCTATCAGCCCCAGCATTTT.

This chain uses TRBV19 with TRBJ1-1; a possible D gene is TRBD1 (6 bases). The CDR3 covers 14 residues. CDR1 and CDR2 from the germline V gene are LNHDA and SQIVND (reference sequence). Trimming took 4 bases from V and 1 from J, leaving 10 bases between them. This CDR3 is CASSRTAENTEAFF. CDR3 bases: TGTGCCAGTAGTAGGACAGCCGAGAACACTGAAGCTTTCTTT.

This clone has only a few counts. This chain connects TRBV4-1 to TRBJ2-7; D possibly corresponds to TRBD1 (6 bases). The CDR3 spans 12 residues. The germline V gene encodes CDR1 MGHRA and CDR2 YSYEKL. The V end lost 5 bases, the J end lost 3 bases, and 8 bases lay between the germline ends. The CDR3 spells CASSLQGYEQYF. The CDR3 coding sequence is TGCGCCAGCAGCTTACAGGGCTACGAGCAGTACTTC.

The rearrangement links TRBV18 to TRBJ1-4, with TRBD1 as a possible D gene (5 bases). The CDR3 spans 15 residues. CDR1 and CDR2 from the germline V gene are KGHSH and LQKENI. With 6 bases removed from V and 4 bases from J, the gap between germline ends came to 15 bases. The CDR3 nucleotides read TGTGCCAGCTCCTTTACCGGGACTGATAATGAAAAACTGTTTTTT. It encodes CASSFTGTDNEKLFF.

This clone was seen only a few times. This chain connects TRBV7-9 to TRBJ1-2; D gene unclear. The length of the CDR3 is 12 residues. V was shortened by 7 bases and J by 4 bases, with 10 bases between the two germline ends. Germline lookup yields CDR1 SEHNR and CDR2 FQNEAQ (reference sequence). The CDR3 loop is CASTPEGYGYTF. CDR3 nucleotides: TGTGCCAGCACCCCGGAGGGCTATGGCTACACCTTC.

This CDR3 reads CARFSGPGTEAFF. CDR3 bases: TGTGCCAGATTCTCGGGCCCAGGGACTGAAGCTTTCTTT. The rearrangement joins TRBV18 to TRBJ1-1, with D possibly being TRBD1 (5 bases). This CDR3 region has 13 residues. Germline V CDR1 and CDR2: KGHSH, LQKENI. V lost 9 bases to trimming and J lost 5 bases, with 16 bases between them.

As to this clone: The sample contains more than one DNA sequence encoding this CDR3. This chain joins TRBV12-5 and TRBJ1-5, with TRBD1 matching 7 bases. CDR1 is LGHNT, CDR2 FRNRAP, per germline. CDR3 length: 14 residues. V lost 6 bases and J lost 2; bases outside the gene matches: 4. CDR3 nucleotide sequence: TGTGCTAGTGGACCAGGACAGGGCAATCAGCCCCAGCATTTT. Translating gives CASGPGQGNQPQHF.

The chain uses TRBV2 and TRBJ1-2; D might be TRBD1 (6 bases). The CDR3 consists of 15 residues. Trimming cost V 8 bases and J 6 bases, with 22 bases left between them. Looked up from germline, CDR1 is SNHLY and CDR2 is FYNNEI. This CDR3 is CASLIRGKRVNGYTF. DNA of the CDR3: TGTGCCAGCCTAATTAGGGGGAAAAGGGTGAATGGCTACACCTTC.

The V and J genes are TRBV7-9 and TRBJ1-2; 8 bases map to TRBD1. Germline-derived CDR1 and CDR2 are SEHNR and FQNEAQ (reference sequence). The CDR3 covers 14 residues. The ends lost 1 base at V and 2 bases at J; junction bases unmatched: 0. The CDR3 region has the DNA TGTGCCAGCAGCTTAGACAGGGGGAACTATGGCTACACCTTC. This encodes CASSLDRGNYGYTF.

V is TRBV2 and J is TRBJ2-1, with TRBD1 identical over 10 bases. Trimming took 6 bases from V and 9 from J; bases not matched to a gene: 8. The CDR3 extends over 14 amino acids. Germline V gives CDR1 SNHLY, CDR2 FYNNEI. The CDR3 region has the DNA TGTGCCAGCAGGGCCGGGACAGGGGTCGGTGAGCAGTTCTTC. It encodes CASRAGTGVGEQFF.

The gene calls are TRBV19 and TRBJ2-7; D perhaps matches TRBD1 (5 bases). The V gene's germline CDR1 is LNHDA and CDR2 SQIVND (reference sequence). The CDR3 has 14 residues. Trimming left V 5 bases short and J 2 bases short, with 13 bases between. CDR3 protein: CASSESTATYEQYF. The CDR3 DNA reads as TGTGCCAGTAGTGAGTCGACAGCCACCTACGAGCAGTACTTC.

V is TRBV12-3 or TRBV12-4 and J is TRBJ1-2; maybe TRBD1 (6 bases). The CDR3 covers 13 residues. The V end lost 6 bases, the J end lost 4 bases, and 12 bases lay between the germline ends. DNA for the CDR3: TGTGCCAGCAGGCCCGACAGGCCCTATGGCTACACCTTC. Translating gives CASRPDRPYGYTF.

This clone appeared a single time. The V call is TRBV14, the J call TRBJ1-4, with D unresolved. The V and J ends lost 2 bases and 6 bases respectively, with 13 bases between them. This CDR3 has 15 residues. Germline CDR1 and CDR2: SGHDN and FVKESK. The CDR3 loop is CASSQLRGYDEKLFF. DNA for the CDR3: TGTGCCAGCAGCCAACTCAGAGGGTACGATGAAAAACTGTTTTTT.

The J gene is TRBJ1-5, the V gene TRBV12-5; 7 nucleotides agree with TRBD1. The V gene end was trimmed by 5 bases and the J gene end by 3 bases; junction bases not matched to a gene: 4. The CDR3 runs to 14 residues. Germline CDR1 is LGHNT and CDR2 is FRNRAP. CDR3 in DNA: TGTGCTAGTGGTACGGGACAGCCCAATCAGCCCCAGCATTTT. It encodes CASGTGQPNQPQHF.